The 17 T cell receptor beta chains in this list originate from one sample, sequenced in a study of coeliac disease. This table comes from immunoSEQ multiplex PCR, and its TCRdb copy is limited to in-frame clones, with some not included. Of approximately 3,800 clones in the sample, around 60% were seen once. Sequenced input: lymphocytes from the gut lamina propria. The receptors stem from a woman aged 25-40 years without celiac disease.

This clone came up a few times. The gene calls are TRBV5-1 and TRBJ2-1; weak D call: TRBD2 (6 bases). Germline V gives CDR1 SGHRS, CDR2 YFSETQ. There are 12 residues in the CDR3. Trimming pared 3 bases from V and 7 bases from J, leaving 8 bases between. Written as DNA, the CDR3 is TGCGCCAGCAGCTCGGGAGTAAATGAGCAGTTCTTC. Translation: CASSSGVNEQFF.

This clone was seen more than once but under ten times. The V gene is TRBV6-5, the J gene TRBJ2-5, with a weak D call TRBD1 (5 bases). Per germline, CDR1 MNHEY and CDR2 SVGAGI. The CDR3 consists of 14 residues. Between the trimmed V and J ends, which lost 0 bases and 4 bases, there was a span of 9 bases. CDR3 residues: CASSYSYRIETQYF. CDR3 bases: TGTGCCAGCAGTTACTCATACAGGATAGAGACCCAGTACTTC.

The chain combines TRBV25-1 with TRBJ2-3, with D maybe TRBD1 (6 bases). The CDR3 sequence is 13 residues long. Per germline, CDR1 MGHDK and CDR2 SYGVNS. Trimming left V 8 bases short and J 1 base short, with 10 bases between. The CDR3 bases are TGTGCCAGCTCCCCAGGGGGCACAGATACGCAGTATTTT. This codes for CASSPGGTDTQYF.

This clone has a handful of counts. Since no conserved phenylalanine or tryptophan closes the CDR3, a read error is the likely cause. Because the CDR3's place on the DNA is in doubt, the DNA is left out and the CDR3 is given as listed by TCRdb. The chain links TRBV5-1 to TRBJ2-6; the listed D gene, TRBD2, was not tested against the DNA. Germline CDR1 reads SGHRS; CDR2 reads YFSETQ. From its first to its last residue, the CDR3 has 10 amino acids. The CDR3 sequence: CASSQRYPRV.

This clone was counted a few times. V is TRBV29-1 and J is TRBJ1-1; the D gene is possibly TRBD1 (6 bases). Deletions cut 7 bases from V and 4 bases from J, with 22 bases between. The germline V gene has CDR1 SQVTM and CDR2 ANQGSEA. The CDR3 has 15 residues. CDR3 nucleotide sequence: TGCAGCGCTGGGGCCCTTCAGGGGTTTGGCACTGAAGCTTTCTTT. Amino acid sequence: CSAGALQGFGTEAFF. Variable domain in full (rest from reference TRBV29-1 and TRBJ1-1): SAVISQKPSRDICQRGTSLTIQCQVDSQVTMMFWYRQQPGQSLTLIATANQGSEATYESGFVIDKFPISRPNLTFSTLTVSNMSPEDSSIYLCSAGALQGFGTEAFFGQGTRLTVV.

This rearrangement joins TRBV10-1 to TRBJ2-1; 13 bases are shared with TRBD2. This CDR3 region has 19 residues. Per germline, CDR1 WNHNN and CDR2 SYGVQD (reference sequence). J was trimmed by 0 bases and V by 0 bases; bases with no gene match: 5. The CDR3 sequence is CASSESTSGGVGSYNEQFF. In DNA form, the CDR3 reads TGCGCCAGCAGTGAGTCAACTAGCGGGGGGGTGGGCTCCTACAATGAGCAGTTCTTC.

The rearrangement links TRBV6-5 to TRBJ2-2; a possible D gene is TRBD1 (6 bases). V lost 2 bases, J lost 6 bases, and 10 bases lay in between. The CDR3 consists of 14 residues. CDR1 and CDR2 from the germline V gene are MNHEY and SVGAGI. Here the CDR3 reads CASSYHTGPGELFF. The CDR3 DNA is TGTGCCAGCAGTTACCACACAGGGCCCGGGGAGCTGTTTTTT.

This clone was seen more than once but under ten times. This sequence joins TRBV7-8 and TRBJ2-3; 9 nucleotides line up with TRBD1. V was pared by 5 bases and J by 4 bases, with 7 bases of the junction left unmatched. CDR1 and CDR2 (germline): SGHVS, FQNEAQ. There are 15 residues in the CDR3. For the CDR3, the DNA is TGTGCCAGCAGCCAAAACAGGGGGCCCTCAGATACGCAGTATTTT. This sequence encodes CASSQNRGPSDTQYF.

The rearrangement uses TRBV4-1 and TRBJ1-2; TRBD1 matches at 9 bases. The CDR3 is 16 amino acids. Germline values: CDR1 MGHRA, CDR2 YSYEKL. J gave up 3 bases and V 2 bases, and 7 bases lay outside the gene matches. As DNA, the CDR3 is TGCGCCAGCAGCCAATCACTGACAGGGGGGGACTATGGCTACACCTTC. As protein: CASSQSLTGGDYGYTF.

J is TRBJ2-2 and V is TRBV6-1; the D gene is possibly TRBD2 (7 bases). This CDR3 spans 15 amino acids. Trimming took off 4 bases at V and 0 bases at J, with 9 bases between the two ends. CDR1 and CDR2 (germline): MNHNS, SASEGT. The CDR3 here is CASSVGGPNTGELFF. The CDR3 region has the DNA TGTGCCAGCAGTGTCGGGGGGCCGAACACCGGGGAGCTGTTTTTT.

This sequence joins TRBV19 and TRBJ2-2, with a weak D call TRBD1 (5 bases). The length of the CDR3 is 14 residues. CDR1 is LNHDA, CDR2 SQIVND, per germline (reference sequence). Trimming left V 6 bases short and J 1 base short, with 9 bases between. CDR3 region: CASRGGQNTGELFF. In DNA form, the CDR3 reads TGTGCCAGTAGGGGTGGACAGAACACCGGGGAGCTGTTTTTT.

V and J are TRBV18 and TRBJ1-3; 7 bases are shared with TRBD1. Germline CDR1 is KGHSH and CDR2 is LQKENI. This CDR3 region has 15 residues. Trimming cost V 5 bases and J 0 bases; bases outside gene matches: 4. The CDR3, as DNA: TGTGCCAGCTCAGGAGGGACAGCCTCTGGAAACACCATATATTTT. This encodes CASSGGTASGNTIYF.

V is TRBV5-1 and J is TRBJ1-6; 9 bases fit TRBD1. This CDR3 has 16 amino acids. V shed 0 bases and J 5 bases; nucleotides not matched to a gene: 3. Germline CDR1 is SGHRS and CDR2 is YFSETQ. CDR3 sequence reads: CASSLDRGRDNSPLHF. The CDR3 region has the DNA TGCGCCAGCAGCTTGGACAGGGGGCGAGATAATTCACCCCTCCACTTT.

This chain connects TRBV19 to TRBJ2-7; tentative D call: TRBD1 (5 bases). The CDR3 covers 17 residues. Looked up from germline, CDR1 is LNHDA and CDR2 is SQIVND (reference sequence). V was cut by 3 bases and J by 1 base, with 19 bases left in between. The CDR3 is CASSMNPGPKWSYEQYF. CDR3 in DNA: TGTGCCAGTAGTATGAATCCAGGGCCGAAATGGTCCTACGAGCAGTACTTC. The full variable domain, completed using reference TRBV19 and TRBJ2-7, is DGGITQSPKYLFRKEGQNVTLSCEQNLNHDAMYWYRQDPGQGLRLIYYSQIVNDFQKGDIAEGYSVSREKKESFPLTVTSAQKNPTAFYLCASSMNPGPKWSYEQYFGPGTRLTVT.

V is TRBV30 and J is TRBJ1-6, with a tentative D call TRBD1 (5 bases). Germline-derived CDR1 and CDR2 are GTSNPN and SVGIG (reference sequence). Trimming took off 1 base at V and 8 bases at J, with 9 bases between the two ends. The CDR3 spans 13 residues. The CDR3 DNA is TGTGCCTGGAGTGGACAGTCCGATTCACCCCTCCACTTT. Encoded protein: CAWSGQSDSPLHF.

The chain carries TRBV6-1 and TRBJ2-3, with 11 positions matching TRBD1. CDR3 length: 15 residues. Germline loops: CDR1 MNHNS, CDR2 SASEGT. The V segment lost 6 bases and the J segment 4 bases; nucleotides outside the gene matches: 6. CDR3 loop: CASRRTGGRSDTQYF. CDR3 bases: TGTGCCAGCAGAAGGACAGGGGGCCGTTCAGATACGCAGTATTTT.

The chain joins TRBV28 to TRBJ2-6, with TRBD1 matching 9 bases. This CDR3 has 18 amino acids. Trimming cost V 5 bases and J 4 bases; bases outside gene matches: 12. CDR1 is MDHEN, CDR2 SYDVKM, per germline. The DNA for the CDR3 is TGTGCCAGCAGTCACACCCGGACAGGGGAATCGGGGGCCAACGTCCTGACTTTC. Its protein product is CASSHTRTGESGANVLTF.